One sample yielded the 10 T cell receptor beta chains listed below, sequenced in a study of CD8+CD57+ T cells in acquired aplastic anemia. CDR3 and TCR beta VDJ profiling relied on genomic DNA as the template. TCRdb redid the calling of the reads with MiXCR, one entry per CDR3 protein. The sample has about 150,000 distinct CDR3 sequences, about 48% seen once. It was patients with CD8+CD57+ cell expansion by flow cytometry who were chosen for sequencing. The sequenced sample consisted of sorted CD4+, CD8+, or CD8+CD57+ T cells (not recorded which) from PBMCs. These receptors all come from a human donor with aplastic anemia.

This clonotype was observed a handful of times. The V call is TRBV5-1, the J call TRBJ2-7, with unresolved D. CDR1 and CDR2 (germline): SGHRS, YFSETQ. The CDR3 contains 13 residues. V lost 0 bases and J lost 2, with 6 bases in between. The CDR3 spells CASSLDQTYEQYF. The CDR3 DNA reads TGCGCCAGCAGCTTGGATCAGACCTACGAGCAGTACTTC.

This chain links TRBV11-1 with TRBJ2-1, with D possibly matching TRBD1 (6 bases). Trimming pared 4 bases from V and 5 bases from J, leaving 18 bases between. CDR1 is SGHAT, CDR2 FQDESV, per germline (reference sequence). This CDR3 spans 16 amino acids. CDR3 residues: CASSSLTGPRDNEQFF. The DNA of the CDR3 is TGTGCCAGCAGCTCCCTAACAGGGCCGCGGGACAATGAGCAGTTCTTC.

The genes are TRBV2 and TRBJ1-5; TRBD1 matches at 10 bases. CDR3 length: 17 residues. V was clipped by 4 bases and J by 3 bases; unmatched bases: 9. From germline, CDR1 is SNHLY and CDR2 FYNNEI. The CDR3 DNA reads TGTGCCAGCAGTGGCCCCGGACAGGGGGTAGACAATCAGCCCCAGCATTTT. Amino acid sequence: CASSGPGQGVDNQPQHF. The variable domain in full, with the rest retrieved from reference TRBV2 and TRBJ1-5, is EPEVTQTPSHQVTQMGQEVILRCVPISNHLYFYWYRQILGQKVEFLVSFYNNEISEKSEIFDDQFSVERPDGSNFTLKIRSTKLEDSAMYFCASSGPGQGVDNQPQHFGDGTRLSIL.

The CDR3 coding sequence is TGTGCCAGCAGCTTAGGGGCCCAGCCTTACGAGCAGTACTTC. Residues: CASSLGAQPYEQYF. V usage is TRBV2 and J usage is TRBJ2-7, with D possibly being TRBD1 (5 bases). The CDR3 length is 14 residues. CDR1 and CDR2 from the germline V gene are SNHLY and FYNNEI. The ends were cut back, 6 bases at V and 4 bases at J, with 16 bases in the middle.

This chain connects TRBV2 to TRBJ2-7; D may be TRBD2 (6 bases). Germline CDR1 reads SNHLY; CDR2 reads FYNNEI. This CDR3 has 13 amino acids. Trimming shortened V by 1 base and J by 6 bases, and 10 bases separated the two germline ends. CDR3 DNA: TGTGCCAGCAGTGAAGAGGGCGGGGTCGAGCAGTACTTC. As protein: CASSEEGGVEQYF.

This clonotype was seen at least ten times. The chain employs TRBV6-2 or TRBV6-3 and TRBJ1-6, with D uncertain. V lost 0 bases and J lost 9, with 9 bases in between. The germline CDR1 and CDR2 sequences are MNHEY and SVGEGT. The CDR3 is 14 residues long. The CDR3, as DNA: TGTGCCAGCAGTTACTCGGATATGATTTCACCCCTCCACTTT. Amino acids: CASSYSDMISPLHF.

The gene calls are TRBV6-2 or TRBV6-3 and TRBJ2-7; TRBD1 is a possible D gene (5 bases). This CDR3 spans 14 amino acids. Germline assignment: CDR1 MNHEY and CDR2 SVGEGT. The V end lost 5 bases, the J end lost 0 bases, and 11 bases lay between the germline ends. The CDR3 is CASSPDRSSYEQYF. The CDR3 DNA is TGTGCCAGCAGTCCCGACAGAAGCTCCTACGAGCAGTACTTC.

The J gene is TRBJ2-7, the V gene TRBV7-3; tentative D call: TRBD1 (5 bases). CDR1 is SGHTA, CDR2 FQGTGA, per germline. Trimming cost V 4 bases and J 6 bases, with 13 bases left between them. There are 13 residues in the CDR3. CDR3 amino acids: CASSSGYSGEQYF. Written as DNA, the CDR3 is TGTGCCAGCAGCTCAGGGTATTCGGGCGAGCAGTACTTC.

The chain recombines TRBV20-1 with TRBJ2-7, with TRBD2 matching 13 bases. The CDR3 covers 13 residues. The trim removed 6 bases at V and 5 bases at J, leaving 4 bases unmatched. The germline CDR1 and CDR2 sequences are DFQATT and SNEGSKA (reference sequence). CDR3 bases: TGCAGTGCGACGACTAGCGGGAGGAACGAGCAGTACTTC. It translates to CSATTSGRNEQYF.

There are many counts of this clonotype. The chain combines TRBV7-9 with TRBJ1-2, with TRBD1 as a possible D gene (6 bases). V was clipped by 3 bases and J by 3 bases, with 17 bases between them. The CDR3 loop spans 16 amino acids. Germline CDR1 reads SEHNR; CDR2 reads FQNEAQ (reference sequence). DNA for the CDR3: TGTGCCAGCAGCTTCCTGGGGGCGGACAGAGACTATGGCTACACCTTC. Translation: CASSFLGADRDYGYTF. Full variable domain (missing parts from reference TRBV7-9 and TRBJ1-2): DTGVSQNPRHKITKRGQNVTFRCDPISEHNRLYWYRQTLGQGPEFLTYFQNEAQLEKSRLLSDRFSAERPKGSFSTLEIQRTEQGDSAMYLCASSFLGADRDYGYTFGSGTRLTVV.